Presented here are 3 T cell receptor beta chains from one specimen sequenced in a study of T cell responses to AZD1222 COVID-19 vaccine (dated by TCRdb to the early 2020s). The library was prepared using the immunoSEQ multiplex PCR assay. TCRdb's version of the immuneACCESS table is confined to in-frame rearrangements and falls short of the full clone set. An unresolved V gene accounts for under half of the shortfall where checked; the remainder is of unknown origin. Across this sample there are about 100,000 clones, with roughly nine tenths seen only once. 16% of the sample goes to the ten largest clones. The time point label corresponds to: baseline before first vaccination. Specimen: peripheral blood, collected on day 0 of AZD1222 vaccination. The source is an adult in good health.

The V gene is TRBV5-1, the J gene TRBJ1-5; D unresolved. The V gene lost 7 bases and the J gene lost 11 bases, with 10 bases spanning the gap. Germline CDR1 is SGHRS and CDR2 is YFSETQ. This CDR3 has 10 residues. CDR3 DNA sequence: TGCGCCAGCCGTAATCTGTCCCAGCATTTT. It encodes CASRNLSQHF.

The chain uses TRBV5-6 and TRBJ2-2; D may match TRBD1 or TRBD2 (6 bases each). Trimming removed 4 bases from V and 7 bases from J, with 11 bases in between. This CDR3 is 13 amino acids long. Germline CDR1 SGHDT, CDR2 YYEEEE. The CDR3 reads CASSSGGGGELFF. Here the CDR3 DNA reads TGTGCCAGCAGCAGTGGAGGGGGCGGGGAGCTGTTTTTT.

This chain joins TRBV3-1 (or the pseudogene TRBV3-2) and TRBJ1-2, with 7 positions matching TRBD1. The CDR3 is made up of 16 amino acids. CDR1 is LGHDT, CDR2 YNNKEL, per germline (reference sequence). V shed 0 bases, J shed 4 bases, and the junction held 8 bases outside the gene matches. Written as DNA, the CDR3 is TGTGCCAGCAGCCAAGATCGGAGGGGGCTTTCCTATGGCTACACCTTC. It yields the protein CASSQDRRGLSYGYTF.